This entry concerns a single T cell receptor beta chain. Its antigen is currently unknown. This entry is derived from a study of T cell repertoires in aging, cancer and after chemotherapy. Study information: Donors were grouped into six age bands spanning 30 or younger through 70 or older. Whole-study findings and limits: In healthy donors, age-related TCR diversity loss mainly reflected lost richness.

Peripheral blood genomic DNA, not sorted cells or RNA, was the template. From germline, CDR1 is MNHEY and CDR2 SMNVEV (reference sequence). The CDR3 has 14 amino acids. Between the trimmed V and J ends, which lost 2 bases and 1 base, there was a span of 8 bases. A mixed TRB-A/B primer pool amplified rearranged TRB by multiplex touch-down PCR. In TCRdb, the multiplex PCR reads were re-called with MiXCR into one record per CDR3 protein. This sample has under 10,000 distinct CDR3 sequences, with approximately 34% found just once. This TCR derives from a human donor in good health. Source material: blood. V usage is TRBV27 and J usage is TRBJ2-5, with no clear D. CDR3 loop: CASSLNSPQETQYF. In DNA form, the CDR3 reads TGTGCCAGCAGTTTAAATAGCCCCCAAGAGACCCAGTACTTC.